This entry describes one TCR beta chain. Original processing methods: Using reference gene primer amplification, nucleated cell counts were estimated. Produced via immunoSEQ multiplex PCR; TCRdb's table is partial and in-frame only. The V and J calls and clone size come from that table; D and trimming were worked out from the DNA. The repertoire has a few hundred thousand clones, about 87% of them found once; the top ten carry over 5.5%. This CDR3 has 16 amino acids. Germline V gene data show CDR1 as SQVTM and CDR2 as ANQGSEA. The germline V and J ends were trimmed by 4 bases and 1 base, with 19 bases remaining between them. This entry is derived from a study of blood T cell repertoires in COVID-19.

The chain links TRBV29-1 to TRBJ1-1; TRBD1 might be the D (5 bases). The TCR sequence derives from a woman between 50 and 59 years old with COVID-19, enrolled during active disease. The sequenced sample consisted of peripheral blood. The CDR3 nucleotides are TGCAGCGTTGTTCTAATCCCGAAAACAGGGAACACTGAAGCTTTCTTT. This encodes CSVVLIPKTGNTEAFF.